This T cell receptor beta chain originates from a study of blood T cell repertoires in COVID-19 (dated by TCRdb to the early 2020s). About the investigation overall: The collaborator samples originated in the United States, Italy and Spain and spanned the acute and convalescent phases of COVID-19. The dataset comprised deeply sampled blood TCRbeta repertoires from subjects exposed to, actively infected with, or recovered from COVID-19. HLA class I and class II types, where available, came from metadata supplied by the sample provider rather than from assay-based typing. The prospective study material was composed of cDNA or gDNA derived from T cells, B-cell-depleted T cells, or PBMCs. The repertoires were released in a freely available public database meant as a resource for research on the immune response to SARS-CoV-2. Samples were obtained from the ongoing ImmuneRACE study (first 160 participants) and from some 1,200 subjects provided by 6 global collaborators. The sample metadata nearly always contained a de-identified subject ID, COVID-19 status, age in years and sex. The research as a whole found: How much clinical and demographic metadata was included differed by source and by participant, and the metadata was provided uncurated.

In regard to this clone: No antigen is known for it. One base away there is no much larger clone; base qualities are not given.

For CDR1 and CDR2, the germline V gene lists MDHEN and SYDVKM. The V and J ends are trimmed by 6 bases and 1 base, leaving 13 bases between them. Including cysteine and phenylalanine, the CDR3 has 14 amino acids. Left in the record is the CDR3 DNA by itself, 42 bases read in frame from the first base. TCRbeta CDR3 regions were amplified from genomic DNA using the immunoSEQ Assay, a bias-controlled multiplex PCR. On the study's bioinformatics: The number of nucleated cells in each sample was estimated by amplification of reference gene primers within the assay. To quantify the absolute abundance of each unique TCRbeta CDR3 rearrangement, sequence reads were collapsed and filtered. Productive Simpson clonality was computed per sample as the square root of Simpson's diversity index over productive rearrangements. TCRdb holds this immuneACCESS table with in-frame rearrangements only. Some clones are missing; in checked studies, unresolved V genes explain under half, and the rest has no known cause. V, J and clone size derive from that table, while D and trimming were established from the DNA sequence. For this sample the table gives around 250,000 clones, of which 75% to 90% were detected only once. About 4% of the sample comes from the top ten.

In the prospective study, participants were about 18 to 95 years old, resided in 25 or so geographic areas of the United States, and were enrolled through a virtual design. Cohort assignment in the prospective study relied on participant-reported clinical history from a screening survey and a study questionnaire. ImmuneRACE Cohort 3 recovered participants were defined by two consecutive negative NP/OP PCR tests, healthcare professional clearance, or symptom resolution. In the prospective study, mobile phlebotomists collected whole blood, serum and a nasopharyngeal or oropharyngeal swab from each participant. Additional blood draws and questionnaires over a 2-month period could optionally be provided by prospective study participants. Blood samples from the prospective study were shipped frozen or at room temperature prior to DNA extraction.

In this chain, TRBV28 is recombined with TRBJ2-7; TRBD1 might be the D gene, on 6 matching bases. Sequencing input: PBMCs or T cells enriched from blood (not recorded which). This clonotype was obtained from a woman in her 30s who had recovered from COVID-19. The DNA sequence follows: TGTGCCAGCAGGGGGGCTCTGCCTTCCTACGAGCAGTACTTC. Translated, this is CASRGALPSYEQYF.